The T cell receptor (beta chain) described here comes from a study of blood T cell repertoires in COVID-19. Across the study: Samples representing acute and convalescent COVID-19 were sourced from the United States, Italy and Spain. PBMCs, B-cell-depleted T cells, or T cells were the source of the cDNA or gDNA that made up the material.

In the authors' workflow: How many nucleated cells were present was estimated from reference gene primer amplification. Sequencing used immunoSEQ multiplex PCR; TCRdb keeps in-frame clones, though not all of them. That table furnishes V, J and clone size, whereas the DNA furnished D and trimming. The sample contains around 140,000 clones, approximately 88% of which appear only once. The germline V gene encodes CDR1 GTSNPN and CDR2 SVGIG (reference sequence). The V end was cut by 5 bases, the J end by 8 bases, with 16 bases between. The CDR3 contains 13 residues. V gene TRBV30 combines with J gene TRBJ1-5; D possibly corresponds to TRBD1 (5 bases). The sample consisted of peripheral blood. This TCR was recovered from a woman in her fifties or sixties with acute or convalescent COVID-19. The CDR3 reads CAWAGRLYEPQHF. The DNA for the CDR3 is TGTGCCTGGGCGGGACGTCTGTATGAGCCCCAGCATTTT. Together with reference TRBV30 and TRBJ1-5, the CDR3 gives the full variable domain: SQTIHQWPATLVQPVGSPLSLECTVEGTSNPNLYWYRQAAGRGLQLLFYSVGIGQISSEVPQNLSASRPQDRQFILSSKKLLLSDSGFYLCAWAGRLYEPQHFGDGTRLSIL.